These 21 T cell receptor beta chains were sequenced from one sample in a study of T cells in Graves' hyperthyroidism and ophthalmopathy. The investigators amplified TCR beta CDR3 regions from RNA transcripts. With the HTBI primer set, the TCR CDR3 went through a first round of RT-PCR. TCRdb re-derived calls from the multiplex PCR reads in MiXCR, one entry per CDR3 protein. The sample shows 550,000 to 650,000 distinct CDR3 sequences, around 13% of them seen only once. Sequencing used blood. These receptors all come from a woman in her 30s with Graves' hyperthyroidism that later progressed to Graves' ophthalmopathy.

This clonotype turned up a few times. The chain recombines TRBV29-1 with TRBJ2-7; a weak D match, TRBD1 (6 bases). V was trimmed by 6 bases and J by 3 bases, leaving 24 bases between them. Germline V lookup: CDR1 SQVTM, CDR2 ANQGSEA. The CDR3 loop spans 16 amino acids. CDR3 in DNA: TGCAGCGTCTCCGGGACAAGGGGCGCGACCAGCTACGAGCAGTACTTC. Translation gives CSVSGTRGATSYEQYF.

There are many counts of this clonotype. CDR3 bases: TGTGCCAGCAACACGGACCGCAACACTGAAGCTTTCTTT. As protein: CASNTDRNTEAFF. The V gene is TRBV7-9, the J gene TRBJ1-1, with no clear D. This CDR3 is 13 amino acids long. Germline CDR1 and CDR2: SEHNR and FQNEAQ (reference sequence). The V end lost 7 bases, the J end lost 2 bases, and 11 bases lay between the germline ends.

This clonotype showed up many times. This rearrangement joins TRBV11-2 to TRBJ2-7; D possibly uses TRBD1 or TRBD2 (5 bases each). V was cut by 0 bases and J by 1 base, with 10 bases left in between. CDR1 is SGHAT, CDR2 FQNNGV, per germline. The CDR3 spans 15 residues. CDR3 amino acids: CASSLDLGGSYEQYF. The CDR3 nucleotides are TGTGCCAGCAGCTTAGATCTTGGGGGTTCCTACGAGCAGTACTTC.

The chain recombines TRBV14 with TRBJ2-1, with a possible D match to TRBD1 (5 bases). Germline values: CDR1 SGHDN, CDR2 FVKESK. Trimming took 0 bases from V and 4 from J, leaving 13 bases between them. CDR3 length equals 16 residues. CDR3 region: CASSQEQVTPYNEQFF. The DNA of the CDR3 is TGTGCCAGCAGCCAAGAACAGGTAACCCCTTACAATGAGCAGTTCTTC.

This chain links TRBV11-3 with TRBJ1-5, with D perhaps TRBD1 (6 bases). Trimming pared 5 bases from V and 0 bases from J, leaving 8 bases between. The germline V gene has CDR1 SGHNT and CDR2 YENEEA. This CDR3 is 14 amino acids long. As DNA, the CDR3 is TGTGCCAGCAGCACACAGGGTAGCAATCAGCCCCAGCATTTT. Encoded protein: CASSTQGSNQPQHF.

This clonotype appeared a single time. The CDR3 sequence is CASSEAGTRHNEQFF. Here the CDR3 DNA reads TGTGCCAGCAGCGAGGCCGGGACACGGCACAATGAGCAGTTCTTC. This chain uses TRBV28 with TRBJ2-1; weak D call: TRBD1 (6 bases). The CDR3 is 15 amino acids. The germline V gene encodes CDR1 MDHEN and CDR2 SYDVKM. V lost 6 bases, J lost 5 bases, and 17 bases lay in between.

There are many counts of this clonotype. The J gene is TRBJ1-1, the V gene TRBV5-5; D is uncertain. From germline, CDR1 is SGHKS and CDR2 YYEKEE (reference sequence). V lost 2 bases to trimming and J lost 1 base, with 6 bases between them. This CDR3 has 13 amino acids. The CDR3 DNA reads TGTGCCAGCAGCTTAGGCAAGAACACTGAAGCTTTCTTT. Encoded protein: CASSLGKNTEAFF.

This clonotype was seen many times. This chain joins TRBV6-2 or TRBV6-3 and TRBJ2-6; D might be TRBD2 (5 bases). Per the germline V gene, CDR1 is MNHEY and CDR2 is SVGEGT. The CDR3 extends over 16 amino acids. Trimming left V 5 bases short and J 0 bases short, with 11 bases between. The CDR3 DNA is TGTGCCAGCAGTCTAGTACGGGGCTCTGGGGCCAACGTCCTGACTTTC. Amino acids: CASSLVRGSGANVLTF.

In its sample, this clonotype was seen a few times. The genes are TRBV29-1 and TRBJ1-2, with unresolved D. The CDR3 covers 13 residues. Trimming took off 2 bases at V and 4 bases at J, with 11 bases between the two ends. CDR1 is SQVTM, CDR2 ANQGSEA, per germline. For the CDR3, the DNA is TGCAGCGTTGAAAAAGGCAGCCCCTATGGCTACACCTTC. This encodes CSVEKGSPYGYTF.

This clonotype has at least ten counts. The chain joins TRBV12-3 or TRBV12-4 to TRBJ2-7; 8 nucleotides line up with TRBD1. J was trimmed by 0 bases and V by 6 bases; bases with no gene match: 7. The CDR3 extends over 15 amino acids. The DNA of the CDR3 is TGTGCCAGCAGCGGGGGACAGGCTAACTCCTACGAGCAGTACTTC. Encoded protein: CASSGGQANSYEQYF.

The V call is TRBV28, the J call TRBJ1-2, with a possible D match to TRBD1 (5 bases). The length of the CDR3 is 16 residues. Trimming left V 7 bases short and J 0 bases short, with 18 bases between. Germline V lookup: CDR1 MDHEN, CDR2 SYDVKM. This chain's CDR3 is CASIPVGGEANYGYTF. In DNA, the CDR3 is TGTGCCAGCATCCCAGTGGGGGGTGAAGCTAACTATGGCTACACCTTC.

This clonotype was picked up many times. The CDR3 here is CASSLEPGLAVNEQFF. CDR3 coding DNA: TGTGCCAGCAGCTTGGAACCGGGACTAGCGGTGAATGAGCAGTTCTTC. V is TRBV7-9 and J is TRBJ2-1, with 11 bases aligning to TRBD2. V gave up 3 bases and J gave up 7 bases; unmatched junction bases: 8. The CDR3 runs 16 residues. Germline V gene sequence: CDR1 SEHNR, CDR2 FQNEAQ (reference sequence).

This clonotype came up a few times. This chain connects TRBV19 to TRBJ1-4; no reliable D call. Germline V CDR1 and CDR2: LNHDA, SQIVND (reference sequence). Between the trimmed V and J ends, which lost 5 bases and 1 base, there was a span of 5 bases. The CDR3 runs 13 residues. The CDR3 region has the DNA TGTGCCAGTAGTGGGAAAACTAATGAAAAACTGTTTTTT. Translated: CASSGKTNEKLFF.

This clonotype was picked up many times. The rearrangement links TRBV28 to TRBJ2-7, with 8 bases fitting TRBD2. V lost 3 bases and J lost 3; bases outside the gene matches: 25. Germline assignment: CDR1 MDHEN and CDR2 SYDVKM. The CDR3 is 21 amino acids. The CDR3 sequence: CASSFAFGKGPPGLVNYEQYF. The CDR3 DNA reads TGTGCCAGCAGTTTCGCCTTCGGGAAGGGGCCACCGGGACTAGTCAACTACGAGCAGTACTTC.

This clonotype was seen repeatedly, ten times or more. The chain uses TRBV27 and TRBJ2-3, with D tentatively TRBD2 (6 bases). Germline V lookup: CDR1 MNHEY, CDR2 SMNVEV (reference sequence). Trimming removed 2 bases from V and 4 bases from J, with 13 bases in between. The CDR3 runs 15 residues. The CDR3 DNA reads as TGTGCCAGCAGTTTAGGGGCGCGGGGATCAGATACGCAGTATTTT. It codes for CASSLGARGSDTQYF.

This rearrangement joins TRBV27 to TRBJ2-6, with D possibly matching TRBD1 (6 bases). The germline V gene has CDR1 MNHEY and CDR2 SMNVEV (reference sequence). The CDR3 sequence is 18 residues long. The V end was cut by 5 bases, the J end by 0 bases, with 17 bases between. The CDR3 DNA sequence: TGTGCCAGCAGTCAATTGACGCGCAGGGGCTCTGGGGCCAACGTCCTGACTTTC. Its protein product is CASSQLTRRGSGANVLTF.

The table lists this clonotype with a few counts. The chain joins TRBV6-1 to TRBJ1-3; TRBD1 might be the D (6 bases). The CDR3 has 14 amino acids. V dropped 2 bases and J dropped 8 bases, with 13 bases sitting between them. Germline V gene sequence: CDR1 MNHNS, CDR2 SASEGT. CDR3 DNA: TGTGCCAGCAGTGAACCAGGGGCCGGATACACCATATATTTT. Translation gives CASSEPGAGYTIYF.

There are a few counts of this clonotype. As DNA, the CDR3 is TGTGCCAGCAGCCCCGGACTAGCGATTCCCTACGAGCAGTACTTC. This translates into CASSPGLAIPYEQYF. J is TRBJ2-7 and V is TRBV5-4; 9 bases align to TRBD2. The CDR3 runs 15 residues. Germline V lookup: CDR1 SGHNT, CDR2 YYREEE (reference sequence). J gave up 2 bases and V 4 bases, and 7 bases lay outside the gene matches.

This clonotype was seen many times. The chain uses TRBV7-2 and TRBJ2-1, with D possibly being TRBD2 (6 bases). In germline, CDR1 is SGHTA, CDR2 FQGNSA. Trimming stripped 4 bases from V and 6 bases from J, with 22 bases between. CDR3 length: 17 residues. CDR3 residues: CASSSDPGGTLGNEQFF. DNA of the CDR3: TGTGCCAGCAGCTCCGACCCCGGCGGGACGCTAGGCAATGAGCAGTTCTTC.

This clonotype was counted many times. The chain is built from TRBV20-1 and TRBJ2-3, with 13 bases identical to TRBD2. Trimming removed 3 bases from V and 6 bases from J; junction bases left unmatched: 3. CDR1 is DFQATT and CDR2 is SNEGSKA in the germline V gene (reference sequence). The CDR3 consists of 14 residues. CDR3 residues: CSARRTSGSDTQYF. The CDR3 nucleotides are TGCAGTGCTAGGCGGACTAGCGGGAGCGATACGCAGTATTTT.

The table lists this clonotype with many counts. V usage is TRBV7-2 and J usage is TRBJ2-7; tentative D call: TRBD2 (6 bases). Germline V CDR1 and CDR2: SGHTA, FQGNSA. Trimming removed 3 bases from V and 1 base from J, with 13 bases in between. The CDR3 totals 15 residues. Written as DNA, the CDR3 is TGTGCCAGCAGCTTCGTGGAGGGCCCGTCCTACGAGCAGTACTTC. This encodes CASSFVEGPSYEQYF.